The next 30 T cell receptor beta chains were all read from a single sample in a study of T-cell reconstitution after alpha-beta-depleted transplantation in children. Unique molecular identifiers featured in how the TCRbeta library was prepared. TCRdb itself ran the PCR reads through MiXCR, one entry per CDR3 protein. The sample contains 500,000 to 600,000 distinct CDR3 sequences, 32% of which appear only once. The input for sequencing was PBMCs from the stem cell graft donor, taken from the stem cell graft. Receptors originate from a human donor who donated a stem cell graft to a child with aplastic anemia.

This clonotype was recorded a few times. The rearrangement joins TRBV28 to TRBJ2-2; tentatively, D is TRBD1 or TRBD2 (6 bases each). V lost 7 bases to trimming and J lost 0 bases, with 15 bases between them. The CDR3 is 16 amino acids. Germline lookup yields CDR1 MDHEN and CDR2 SYDVKM. The CDR3 reads CASISSGAPNTGELFF. CDR3 nucleotides: TGTGCCAGCATTTCATCGGGGGCGCCGAACACCGGGGAGCTGTTTTTT.

This clonotype was counted a few times. V and J are TRBV12-3 or TRBV12-4 and TRBJ1-2; D gene ambiguous. Trimming stripped 5 bases from V and 2 bases from J, with 18 bases between. The length of the CDR3 is 16 residues. The DNA for the CDR3 is TGTGCCAGCAGTCCGGCATCGACGGCGCCGAACTATGGCTACACCTTC. Amino acids: CASSPASTAPNYGYTF.

V is TRBV18 and J is TRBJ1-5; TRBD1 agrees at 7 bases. Germline CDR1 and CDR2: KGHSH and LQKENI. Losses at the gene ends were 1 base for V and 6 bases for J; bases not matched to a gene: 9. This CDR3 has 16 amino acids. The CDR3, as DNA: TGTGCCAGCTCACCACAACGACAGGGAGCCCCTCAGCCCCAGCATTTT. Translating it yields CASSPQRQGAPQPQHF.

The V and J genes are TRBV7-2 and TRBJ2-3, with TRBD1 matching over 10 bases. The germline gives CDR1 SGHTA, CDR2 FQGNSA. This CDR3 region has 15 residues. V was clipped by 1 base and J by 5 bases; unmatched bases: 3. The CDR3 sequence: CASSLGGQGLDTQYF. In nucleotides, the CDR3 is TGTGCCAGCAGCTTAGGGGGACAGGGGTTAGATACGCAGTATTTT.

This clonotype turned up a few times. The chain has TRBV15 and TRBJ2-7; 7 bases fit TRBD1. The CDR3 loop spans 15 amino acids. Trimming removed 5 bases from V and 0 bases from J; junction bases left unmatched: 7. Germline lookup yields CDR1 LNHNV and CDR2 YYDKDF (reference sequence). CDR3 DNA sequence: TGTGCCACCAGCCTGGACAGGTTTGCCTCCTACGAGCAGTACTTC. Protein: CATSLDRFASYEQYF.

The chain links TRBV27 to TRBJ2-1, with D perhaps TRBD2 (6 bases). The length of the CDR3 is 14 residues. Germline CDR1 MNHEY, CDR2 SMNVEV (reference sequence). Trimming took 3 bases from V and 10 from J, leaving 16 bases between them. This CDR3 reads CASSFSGGEWEQFF. CDR3 coding DNA: TGTGCCAGCAGTTTCTCGGGCGGGGAATGGGAGCAGTTCTTC.

The chain employs TRBV28 and TRBJ1-5; D is undetermined. CDR3 size: 18 residues. Trimming left V 3 bases short and J 0 bases short, with 18 bases between. Germline lookup yields CDR1 MDHEN and CDR2 SYDVKM. The CDR3 is CASSFFSGGVRSNQPQHF. The CDR3 DNA is TGTGCCAGCAGTTTCTTCTCCGGCGGGGTTCGTAGCAATCAGCCCCAGCATTTT.

The rearrangement links TRBV6-5 to TRBJ1-2; 7 bases map to TRBD1. Germline values: CDR1 MNHEY, CDR2 SVGAGI. The V segment lost 2 bases and the J segment 5 bases; nucleotides outside the gene matches: 8. The CDR3 covers 15 residues. The CDR3 spells CASSYDGTDRYGYTF. CDR3 sequence (DNA): TGTGCCAGCAGTTACGACGGGACAGACAGATATGGCTACACCTTC.

The rearrangement uses TRBV4-3 and TRBJ2-4; the D gene is possibly TRBD2 (5 bases). This CDR3 is built from 14 residues. With 1 base removed from V and 8 bases from J, the gap between germline ends came to 12 bases. The germline gives CDR1 LGHNA, CDR2 YSLEER. The chain's CDR3 is CASSQGERVDIQYF. In DNA, the CDR3 is TGCGCCAGCAGCCAAGGGGAGAGGGTGGACATTCAGTACTTC.

The chain carries TRBV25-1 and TRBJ2-2; 7 bases match TRBD1. This CDR3 spans 16 amino acids. V shed 3 bases, J shed 4 bases, and the junction held 8 bases outside the gene matches. CDR1 MGHDK and CDR2 SYGVNS come from the germline V gene. The CDR3 DNA sequence: TGTGCCAGCAGTGAGCCCACAGGGGTGGGCACCGGGGAGCTGTTTTTT. It yields the protein CASSEPTGVGTGELFF.

This chain links TRBV14 with TRBJ2-5; 7 bases are shared with TRBD1. With 6 bases clipped from V and 3 bases from J, the junction kept 10 bases outside the gene matches. Germline CDR1 and CDR2: SGHDN and FVKESK. The CDR3 is 15 amino acids. The CDR3 loop is CASSPGTASEETQYF. The CDR3 coding sequence is TGTGCCAGCAGTCCCGGGACAGCGTCGGAAGAGACCCAGTACTTC.

The table lists this clonotype with a few counts. V and J are TRBV20-1 and TRBJ2-1; D is unclear. Germline assignment: CDR1 DFQATT and CDR2 SNEGSKA (reference sequence). V was shortened by 0 bases and J by 4 bases, with 7 bases between the two germline ends. The CDR3 runs 13 residues. This chain's CDR3 is CSARDLRYNEQFF. The CDR3 DNA reads TGCAGTGCTAGAGATTTGCGGTACAATGAGCAGTTCTTC.

This clonotype has a single count. V usage is TRBV9 and J usage is TRBJ2-2; 7 bases agree with TRBD2. The CDR3 covers 16 residues. The germline V gene has CDR1 SGDLS and CDR2 YYNGEE. The ends lost 5 bases at V and 1 base at J; junction bases unmatched: 8. The CDR3 bases are TGTGCCAGCAGAGGCGGGAGCGCTATGAACACCGGGGAGCTGTTTTTT. It translates to CASRGGSAMNTGELFF.

The chain employs TRBV9 and TRBJ2-7; the match to TRBD1 covers 9 bases. Germline CDR1 and CDR2: SGDLS and YYNGEE. The J segment lost 4 bases and the V segment lost 1 base, leaving 6 bases of the junction unmatched. The CDR3 is 15 amino acids. CDR3 sequence: CASSVSDRGTYEQYF. CDR3 coding DNA: TGTGCCAGCAGCGTATCGGACAGGGGAACGTACGAGCAGTACTTC. The variable domain in full, completed from reference TRBV9 and TRBJ2-7, reads DSGVTQTPKHLITATGQRVTLRCSPRSGDLSVYWYQQSLDQGLQFLIQYYNGEERAKGNILERFSAQQFPDLHSELNLSSLELGDSALYFCASSVSDRGTYEQYFGPGTRLTVT.

This clonotype showed up just a few times. The chain is built from TRBV7-9 and TRBJ1-1, with no clear D. CDR1 and CDR2 (germline): SEHNR, FQNEAQ (reference sequence). The CDR3 runs to 16 residues. The ends were cut back, 3 bases at V and 3 bases at J, with 17 bases in the middle. CDR3 protein: CASSFGRRGEDTEAFF. The DNA for the CDR3 is TGTGCCAGCAGCTTCGGCAGACGCGGGGAGGACACTGAAGCTTTCTTT.

V gene TRBV10-3 combines with J gene TRBJ2-1, with D possibly being TRBD2 (5 bases). Germline V lookup: CDR1 ENHRY, CDR2 SYGVKD. The V gene lost 1 base and the J gene lost 7 bases, with 17 bases spanning the gap. CDR3 length: 16 amino acids. Written as DNA, the CDR3 is TGTGCCATCAGTGAGTTGACGGGGTCTCCTACAAATGAGCAGTTCTTC. Protein sequence: CAISELTGSPTNEQFF.

There are a few counts of this clonotype. V is TRBV12-3 or TRBV12-4 and J is TRBJ2-4; perhaps TRBD2 as D (5 bases). V dropped 6 bases and J dropped 8 bases, with 11 bases sitting between them. This CDR3 contains 12 residues. CDR3 in DNA: TGTGCCAGCAGAGGACTTCGGGACATTCAGTACTTC. It yields the protein CASRGLRDIQYF.

This clonotype was seen a handful of times. The chain uses TRBV4-3 and TRBJ1-5; 10 nucleotides align to TRBD1. The CDR3 extends over 15 amino acids. Germline loops: CDR1 LGHNA, CDR2 YSLEER. V lost 0 bases and J lost 5; bases outside the gene matches: 1. CDR3 bases: TGCGCCAGCAGCCAAGAAGGGACAGGGGATCAGCCCCAGCATTTT. Translation gives CASSQEGTGDQPQHF.

The V gene is TRBV6-1, the J gene TRBJ2-2; the match to TRBD1 covers 8 bases. CDR1 is MNHNS, CDR2 SASEGT, per germline. After removal of 6 bases from V and 4 bases from J, the junction contained 7 bases not matched to a gene. CDR3 length: 15 amino acids. In DNA, the CDR3 is TGTGCCAGCAGCCGCAGGGGGCTGGGCACCGGGGAGCTGTTTTTT. Protein: CASSRRGLGTGELFF.

V gene TRBV10-3 combines with J gene TRBJ2-5, with D perhaps TRBD1 (6 bases). The CDR3 spans 14 residues. Between the trimmed V and J ends, which lost 6 bases and 2 bases, there was a span of 13 bases. Germline V gene lookup returns CDR1 ENHRY and CDR2 SYGVKD. CDR3 DNA sequence: TGTGCCATCAGCCCGACAGGTTTACAAGAGACCCAGTACTTC. Translating gives CAISPTGLQETQYF.

V and J are TRBV7-9 and TRBJ2-7; TRBD2 matches at 9 bases. The ends lost 0 bases at V and 0 bases at J; junction bases unmatched: 3. Germline values: CDR1 SEHNR, CDR2 FQNEAQ (reference sequence). The CDR3 consists of 16 residues. CDR3 loop: CASSLAAGGFSYEQYF. The CDR3 DNA reads TGTGCCAGCAGCTTAGCAGCGGGAGGCTTCTCCTACGAGCAGTACTTC.

In this sample, this clonotype turned up a few times. The chain uses TRBV12-3 or TRBV12-4 and TRBJ1-1, with D possibly being TRBD1 (5 bases). The CDR3 spans 16 residues. The V end was cut by 6 bases, the J end by 0 bases, with 17 bases between. The chain's CDR3 is CASSPDRAFVNTEAFF. In DNA, the CDR3 is TGTGCCAGCAGCCCCGACAGAGCCTTCGTGAACACTGAAGCTTTCTTT.

This clonotype has only a few counts. The chain employs TRBV29-1 and TRBJ2-1; 9 positions agree with TRBD2. Unmatched junction bases numbered 11, after V lost 4 bases and J lost 4 bases. The CDR3 has 16 residues. Germline values: CDR1 SQVTM, CDR2 ANQGSEA. The CDR3 DNA follows: TGCAGCGTTGGGCCTGACTGGGCGGGAGGGTACAATGAGCAGTTCTTC. The encoded protein is CSVGPDWAGGYNEQFF.

The rearrangement links TRBV29-1 to TRBJ1-1; possibly TRBD1 for D (5 bases). Germline V gene sequence: CDR1 SQVTM, CDR2 ANQGSEA. V lost 6 bases and J 4 bases, leaving 18 bases between the germline ends. This CDR3 contains 14 residues. CDR3 region: CSVVGREGTTEAFF. The CDR3 bases are TGCAGCGTCGTAGGACGGGAGGGGACCACTGAAGCTTTCTTT.

This clonotype was recorded a few times. The rearrangement links TRBV18 to TRBJ2-1, with 9 bases identical to TRBD1. J lost 3 bases, V lost 5 bases, and 5 bases had no gene match. The germline V gene has CDR1 KGHSH and CDR2 LQKENI. The CDR3 contains 15 residues. The CDR3 sequence is CASSSGTGNYNEQFF. The CDR3 DNA sequence: TGTGCCAGCTCATCGGGGACAGGGAACTACAATGAGCAGTTCTTC. Complete variable domain (other parts from reference TRBV18 and TRBJ2-1): NAGVMQNPRHLVRRRGQEARLRCSPMKGHSHVYWYRQLPEEGLKFMVYLQKENIIDESGMPKERFSAEFPKEGPSILRIQQVVRGDSAAYFCASSSGTGNYNEQFFGPGTRLTVL.

The chain carries TRBV12-3 or TRBV12-4 and TRBJ2-5, with D possibly matching TRBD2 (6 bases). The V gene lost 7 bases and the J gene lost 4 bases, with 13 bases spanning the gap. The CDR3 length is 13 residues. The CDR3 reads CASNPGSPETQYF. The DNA of the CDR3 is TGTGCCAGCAACCCCGGGAGCCCAGAGACCCAGTACTTC.

This clonotype has only a few counts. The chain is built from TRBV28 and TRBJ2-7; 9 bases align to TRBD2. The CDR3 totals 15 residues. The germline V gene has CDR1 MDHEN and CDR2 SYDVKM. V lost 2 bases and J lost 4; bases outside the gene matches: 6. CDR3 sequence (DNA): TGTGCCAGCAGTTTACCGGGACTAGCAGAGTACGAGCAGTACTTC. Encoded protein: CASSLPGLAEYEQYF.

This chain connects TRBV11-2 to TRBJ2-1, with no clear D. The V gene lost 5 bases and the J gene lost 6 bases, with 14 bases spanning the gap. This CDR3 comprises 14 residues. Germline V lookup: CDR1 SGHAT, CDR2 FQNNGV. DNA for the CDR3: TGTGCCAGCAGCCTCGGGCAGCAGATCAATGAGCAGTTCTTC. Amino acids: CASSLGQQINEQFF.

This clonotype was detected only a few times. This chain uses TRBV29-1 with TRBJ1-2; 8 bases map to TRBD1. Germline values: CDR1 SQVTM, CDR2 ANQGSEA. After removal of 6 bases from V and 5 bases from J, the junction contained 11 bases not matched to a gene. The CDR3 is 14 residues long. CDR3 in DNA: TGCAGCGTCCGCCCACGGACAGGGTTTTATGGCTACACCTTC. Its translation: CSVRPRTGFYGYTF. The variable domain in full, with the rest retrieved from reference TRBV29-1 and TRBJ1-2, is SAVISQKPSRDICQRGTSLTIQCQVDSQVTMMFWYRQQPGQSLTLIATANQGSEATYESGFVIDKFPISRPNLTFSTLTVSNMSPEDSSIYLCSVRPRTGFYGYTFGSGTRLTVV.

This clonotype has only a few counts. The chain links TRBV5-1 to TRBJ2-7; TRBD2 aligns across 7 bases. The CDR3 covers 14 residues. Trimming removed 0 bases from V and 9 bases from J; junction bases left unmatched: 9. Germline V gene sequence: CDR1 SGHRS, CDR2 YFSETQ. CDR3 DNA sequence: TGCGCCAGCAGCTTGGTTGCGGGAGAATCAGCGCAGTACTTC. Translation: CASSLVAGESAQYF. Variable domain in full (rest from reference TRBV5-1 and TRBJ2-7): KAGVTQTPRYLIKTRGQQVTLSCSPISGHRSVSWYQQTPGQGLQFLFEYFSETQRNKGNFPGRFSGRQFSNSRSEMNVSTLELGDSALYLCASSLVAGESAQYFGPGTRLTVT.